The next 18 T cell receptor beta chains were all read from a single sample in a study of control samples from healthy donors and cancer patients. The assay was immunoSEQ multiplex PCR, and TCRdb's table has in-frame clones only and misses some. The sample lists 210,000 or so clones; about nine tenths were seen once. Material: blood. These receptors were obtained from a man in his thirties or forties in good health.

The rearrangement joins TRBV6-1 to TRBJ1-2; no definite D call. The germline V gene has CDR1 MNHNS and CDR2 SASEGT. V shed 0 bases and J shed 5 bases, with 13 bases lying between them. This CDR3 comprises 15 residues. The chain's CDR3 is CASSEAYMQEYGYTF. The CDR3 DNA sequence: TGTGCCAGCAGTGAAGCTTACATGCAGGAGTATGGCTACACCTTC.

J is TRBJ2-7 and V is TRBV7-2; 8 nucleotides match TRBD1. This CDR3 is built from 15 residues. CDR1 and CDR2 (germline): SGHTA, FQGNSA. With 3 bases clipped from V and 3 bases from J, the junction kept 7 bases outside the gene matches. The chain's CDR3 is CASSFQAGQGYEQYF. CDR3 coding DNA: TGTGCCAGCAGCTTCCAGGCAGGACAGGGCTACGAGCAGTACTTC.

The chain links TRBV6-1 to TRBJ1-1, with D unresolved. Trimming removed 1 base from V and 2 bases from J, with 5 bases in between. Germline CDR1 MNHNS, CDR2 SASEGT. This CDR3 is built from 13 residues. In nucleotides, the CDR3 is TGTGCCAGCAGTGAAGTAGGAAACACTGAAGCTTTCTTT. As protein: CASSEVGNTEAFF.

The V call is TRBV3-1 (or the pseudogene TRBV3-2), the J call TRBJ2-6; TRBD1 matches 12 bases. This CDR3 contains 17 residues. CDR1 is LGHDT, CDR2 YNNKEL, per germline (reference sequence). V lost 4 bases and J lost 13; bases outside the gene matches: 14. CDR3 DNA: TGTGCCAGCAGCCGCCAAGGGGGACAGGGGGCCAATACAGTCCTGACTTTC. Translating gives CASSRQGGQGANTVLTF.

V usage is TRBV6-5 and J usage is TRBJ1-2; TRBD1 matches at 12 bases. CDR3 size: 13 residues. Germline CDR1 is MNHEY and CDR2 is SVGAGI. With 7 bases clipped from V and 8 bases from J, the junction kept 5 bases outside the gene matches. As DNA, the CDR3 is TGTGCCAGCACCCGGGACAGGGGGCTCGGCTACACCTTC. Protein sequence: CASTRDRGLGYTF.

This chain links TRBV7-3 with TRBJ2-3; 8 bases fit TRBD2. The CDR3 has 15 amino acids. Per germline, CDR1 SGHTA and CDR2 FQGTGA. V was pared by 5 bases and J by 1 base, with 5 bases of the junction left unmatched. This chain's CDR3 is CASSTHSGGTDTQYF. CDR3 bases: TGTGCCAGCAGCACTCATAGCGGGGGCACAGATACGCAGTATTTT.

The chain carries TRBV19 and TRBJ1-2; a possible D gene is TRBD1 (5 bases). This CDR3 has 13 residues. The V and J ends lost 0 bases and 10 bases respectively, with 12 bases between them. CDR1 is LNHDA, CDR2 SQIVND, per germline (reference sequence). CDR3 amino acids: CASSIEAGRDYTF. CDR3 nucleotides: TGTGCCAGTAGTATAGAGGCAGGGAGAGACTACACCTTC.

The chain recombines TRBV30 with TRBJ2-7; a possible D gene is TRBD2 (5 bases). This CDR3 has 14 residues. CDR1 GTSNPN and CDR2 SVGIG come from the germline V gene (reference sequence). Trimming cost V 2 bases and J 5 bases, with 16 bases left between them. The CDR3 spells CAWSRGGTGDEQYF. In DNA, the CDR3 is TGTGCCTGGAGTCGCGGAGGAACCGGGGACGAGCAGTACTTC.

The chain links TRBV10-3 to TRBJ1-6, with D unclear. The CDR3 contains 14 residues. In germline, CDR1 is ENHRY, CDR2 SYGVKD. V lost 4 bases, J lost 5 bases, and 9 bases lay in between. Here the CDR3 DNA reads TGTGCCATCAGTGCAGTCGGGAATAATTCACCCCTCCACTTT. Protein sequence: CAISAVGNNSPLHF.

The CDR3 sequence is CATSDGGDIKKGTQYF. The CDR3 DNA reads as TGTGCCACCAGTGACGGGGGGGACATCAAAAAGGGGACCCAGTACTTC. This chain connects TRBV24-1 to TRBJ2-5; 8 bases agree with TRBD2. Germline V CDR1 and CDR2: KGHDR, SFDVKD. The V gene end was trimmed by 4 bases and the J gene end by 7 bases; junction bases not matched to a gene: 13. CDR3 size: 16 residues.

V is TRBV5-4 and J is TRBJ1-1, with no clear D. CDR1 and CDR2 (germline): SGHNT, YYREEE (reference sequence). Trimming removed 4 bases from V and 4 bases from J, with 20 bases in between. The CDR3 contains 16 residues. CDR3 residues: CASSPRHPGEITEAFF. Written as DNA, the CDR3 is TGTGCCAGCAGCCCTCGGCACCCAGGCGAGATCACTGAAGCTTTCTTT.

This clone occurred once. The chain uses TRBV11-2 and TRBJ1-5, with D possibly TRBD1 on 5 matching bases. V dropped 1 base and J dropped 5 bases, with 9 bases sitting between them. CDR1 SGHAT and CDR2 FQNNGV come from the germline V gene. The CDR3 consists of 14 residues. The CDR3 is CASSLAGDHQPQHF. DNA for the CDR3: TGTGCCAGCAGCTTAGCGGGGGACCATCAGCCCCAGCATTTT. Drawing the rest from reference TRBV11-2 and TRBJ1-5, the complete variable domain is EAGVAQSPRYKIIEKRQSVAFWCNPISGHATLYWYQQILGQGPKLLIQFQNNGVVDDSQLPKDRFSAERLKGVDSTLKIQPAKLEDSAVYLCASSLAGDHQPQHFGDGTRLSIL.

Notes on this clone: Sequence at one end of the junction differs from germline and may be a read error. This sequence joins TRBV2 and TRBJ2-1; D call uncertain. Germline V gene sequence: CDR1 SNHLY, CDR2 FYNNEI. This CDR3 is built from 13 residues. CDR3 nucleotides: TGTGCCAGCAGTAAAGAGGACCTGGCAGTGGGTCTCTTC. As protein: CASSKEDLAVGLF.

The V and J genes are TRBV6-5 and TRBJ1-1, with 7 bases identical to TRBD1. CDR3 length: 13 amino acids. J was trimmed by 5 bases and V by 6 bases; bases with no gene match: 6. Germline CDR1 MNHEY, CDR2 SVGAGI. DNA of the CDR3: TGTGCCAGCAGAAAGGGGGCAGGGACTGAAGCTTTCTTT. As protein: CASRKGAGTEAFF.

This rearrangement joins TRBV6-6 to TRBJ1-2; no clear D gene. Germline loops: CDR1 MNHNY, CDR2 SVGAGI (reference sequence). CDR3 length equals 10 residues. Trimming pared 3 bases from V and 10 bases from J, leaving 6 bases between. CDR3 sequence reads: CASSYMDYTF. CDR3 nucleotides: TGTGCCAGCAGTTATATGGACTACACCTTC.

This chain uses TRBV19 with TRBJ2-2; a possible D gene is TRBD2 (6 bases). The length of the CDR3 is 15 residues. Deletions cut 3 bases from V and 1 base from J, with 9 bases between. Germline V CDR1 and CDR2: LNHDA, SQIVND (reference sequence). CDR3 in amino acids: CASSMSGVNTGELFF. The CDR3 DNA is TGTGCCAGTAGTATGTCGGGGGTGAACACCGGGGAGCTGTTTTTT. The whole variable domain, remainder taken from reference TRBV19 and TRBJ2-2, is DGGITQSPKYLFRKEGQNVTLSCEQNLNHDAMYWYRQDPGQGLRLIYYSQIVNDFQKGDIAEGYSVSREKKESFPLTVTSAQKNPTAFYLCASSMSGVNTGELFFGEGSRLTVL.

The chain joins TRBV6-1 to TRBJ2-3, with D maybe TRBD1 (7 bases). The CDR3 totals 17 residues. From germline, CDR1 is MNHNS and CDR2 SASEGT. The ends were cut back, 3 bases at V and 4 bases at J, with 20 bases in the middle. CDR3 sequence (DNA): TGTGCCAGCAGTGAGCGCGGGACAGAAGCGTTTCCAGATACGCAGTATTTT. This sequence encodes CASSERGTEAFPDTQYF.

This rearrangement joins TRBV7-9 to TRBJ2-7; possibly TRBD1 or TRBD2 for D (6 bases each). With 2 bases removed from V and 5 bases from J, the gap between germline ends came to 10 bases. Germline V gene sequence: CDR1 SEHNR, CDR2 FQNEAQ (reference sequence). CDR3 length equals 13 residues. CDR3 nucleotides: TGTGCCAGCAGCTTAACCGGGGGCGACGAGCAGTACTTC. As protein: CASSLTGGDEQYF.